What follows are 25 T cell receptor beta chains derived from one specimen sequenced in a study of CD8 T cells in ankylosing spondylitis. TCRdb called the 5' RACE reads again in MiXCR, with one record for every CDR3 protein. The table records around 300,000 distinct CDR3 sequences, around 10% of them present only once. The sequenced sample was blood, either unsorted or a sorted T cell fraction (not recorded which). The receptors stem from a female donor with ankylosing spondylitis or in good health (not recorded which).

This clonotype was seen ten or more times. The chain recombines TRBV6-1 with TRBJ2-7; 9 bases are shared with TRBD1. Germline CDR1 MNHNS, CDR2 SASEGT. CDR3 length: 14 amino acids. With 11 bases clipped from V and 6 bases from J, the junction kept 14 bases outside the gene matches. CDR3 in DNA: TGTGCCGTCCGCAACGGACAGGGGTTTGCCGAGCAGTACTTC. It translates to CAVRNGQGFAEQYF.

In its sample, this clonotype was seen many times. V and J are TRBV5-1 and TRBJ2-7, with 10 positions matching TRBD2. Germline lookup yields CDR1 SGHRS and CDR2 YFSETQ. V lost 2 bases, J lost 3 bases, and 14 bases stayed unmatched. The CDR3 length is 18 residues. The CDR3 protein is CASSFSLLGGLAIYEQYF. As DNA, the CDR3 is TGCGCCAGCAGCTTTTCCCTCTTGGGGGGACTAGCGATCTACGAGCAGTACTTC.

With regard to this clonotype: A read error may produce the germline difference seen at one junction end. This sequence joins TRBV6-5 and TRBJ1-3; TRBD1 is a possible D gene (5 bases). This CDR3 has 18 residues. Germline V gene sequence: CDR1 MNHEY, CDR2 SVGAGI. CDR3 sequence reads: CASSSTVPAQISGNTIYF. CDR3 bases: TGTGCCAGTAGTTCGACAGTCCCGGCACAAATCTCTGGAAACACCATATATTTT.

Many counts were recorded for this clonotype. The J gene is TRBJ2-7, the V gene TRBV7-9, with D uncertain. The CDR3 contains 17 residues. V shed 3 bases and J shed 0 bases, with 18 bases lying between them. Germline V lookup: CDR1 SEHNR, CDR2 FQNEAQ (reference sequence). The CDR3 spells CASSFLASGILSYEQYF. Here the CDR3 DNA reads TGTGCCAGCAGCTTCTTGGCTTCTGGGATTCTCTCCTACGAGCAGTACTTC.

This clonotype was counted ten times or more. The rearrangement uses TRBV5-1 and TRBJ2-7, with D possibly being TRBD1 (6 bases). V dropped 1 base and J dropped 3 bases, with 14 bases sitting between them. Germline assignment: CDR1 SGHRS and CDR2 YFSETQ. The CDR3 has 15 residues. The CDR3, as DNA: TGCGCCAGCAGCTTGACAGGGCAATGGGGCTACGAGCAGTACTTC. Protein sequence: CASSLTGQWGYEQYF.

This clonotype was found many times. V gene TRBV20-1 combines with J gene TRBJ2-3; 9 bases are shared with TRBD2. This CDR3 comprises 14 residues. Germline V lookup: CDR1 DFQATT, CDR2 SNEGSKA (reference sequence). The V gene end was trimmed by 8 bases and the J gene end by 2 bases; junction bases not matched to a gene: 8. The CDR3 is CSPRAGGATDTQYF. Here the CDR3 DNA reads TGCAGTCCTCGGGCGGGAGGGGCCACAGATACGCAGTATTTT.

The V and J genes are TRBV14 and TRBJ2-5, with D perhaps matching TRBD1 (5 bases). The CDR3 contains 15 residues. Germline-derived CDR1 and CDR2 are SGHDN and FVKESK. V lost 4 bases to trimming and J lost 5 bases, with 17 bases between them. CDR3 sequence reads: CASSRFQGLEETQYF. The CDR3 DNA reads TGTGCCAGCAGCCGCTTCCAGGGCCTTGAGGAGACCCAGTACTTC. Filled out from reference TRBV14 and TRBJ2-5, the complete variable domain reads EAGVTQFPSHSVIEKGQTVTLRCDPISGHDNLYWYRRVMGKEIKFLLHFVKESKQDESGMPNNRFLAERTGGTYSTLKVQPAELEDSGVYFCASSRFQGLEETQYFGPGTRLLVL.

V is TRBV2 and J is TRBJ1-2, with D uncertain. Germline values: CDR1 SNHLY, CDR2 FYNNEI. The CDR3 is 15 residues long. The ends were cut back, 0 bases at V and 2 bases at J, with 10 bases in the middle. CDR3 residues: CASSEARGVNYGYTF. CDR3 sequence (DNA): TGTGCCAGCAGTGAAGCGCGGGGAGTCAACTATGGCTACACCTTC.

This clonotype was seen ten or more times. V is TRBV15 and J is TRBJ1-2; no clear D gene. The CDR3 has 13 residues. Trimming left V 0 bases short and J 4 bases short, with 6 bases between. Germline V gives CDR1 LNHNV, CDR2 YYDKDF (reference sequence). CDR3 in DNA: TGTGCCACCAGCAGAGACAGCCTCTATGGCTACACCTTC. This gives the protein CATSRDSLYGYTF.

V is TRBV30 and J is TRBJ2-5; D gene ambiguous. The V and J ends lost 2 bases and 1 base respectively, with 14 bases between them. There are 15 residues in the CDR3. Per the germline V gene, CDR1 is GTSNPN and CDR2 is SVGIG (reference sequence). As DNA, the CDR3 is TGTGCCTGGAGTCCGACCATGCGGCCCCAAGAGACCCAGTACTTC. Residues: CAWSPTMRPQETQYF.

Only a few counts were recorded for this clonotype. The CDR3 DNA is TGTGCCAGCAGCTCGGACCCGGGACTACAGTACTTC. Translated, it gives CASSSDPGLQYF. The chain links TRBV7-9 to TRBJ2-4; 7 bases agree with TRBD2. J gave up 13 bases and V 4 bases, and 7 bases lay outside the gene matches. This CDR3 region has 12 residues. The germline V gene has CDR1 SEHNR and CDR2 FQNEAQ (reference sequence).

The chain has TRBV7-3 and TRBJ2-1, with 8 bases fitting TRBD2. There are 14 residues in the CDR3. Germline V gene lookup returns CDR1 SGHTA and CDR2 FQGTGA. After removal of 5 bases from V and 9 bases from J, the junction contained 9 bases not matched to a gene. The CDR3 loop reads CASSRGGEGGEQFF. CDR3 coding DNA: TGTGCCAGCAGCCGGGGGGGCGAAGGGGGTGAGCAGTTCTTC.

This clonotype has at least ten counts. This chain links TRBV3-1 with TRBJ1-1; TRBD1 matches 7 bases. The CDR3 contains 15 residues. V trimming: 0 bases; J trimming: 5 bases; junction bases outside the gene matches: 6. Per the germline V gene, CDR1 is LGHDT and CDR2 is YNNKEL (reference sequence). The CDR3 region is CASSQDGRGGTEAFF. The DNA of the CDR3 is TGTGCCAGCAGCCAAGATGGCAGGGGGGGGACTGAAGCTTTCTTT.

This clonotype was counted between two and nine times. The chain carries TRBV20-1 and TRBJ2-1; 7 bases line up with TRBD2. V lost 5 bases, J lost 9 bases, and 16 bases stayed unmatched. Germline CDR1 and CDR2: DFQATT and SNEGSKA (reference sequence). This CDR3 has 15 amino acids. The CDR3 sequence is CSAARRASGIGEQFF. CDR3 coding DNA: TGCAGTGCTGCCCGGAGGGCTAGCGGAATAGGTGAGCAGTTCTTC.

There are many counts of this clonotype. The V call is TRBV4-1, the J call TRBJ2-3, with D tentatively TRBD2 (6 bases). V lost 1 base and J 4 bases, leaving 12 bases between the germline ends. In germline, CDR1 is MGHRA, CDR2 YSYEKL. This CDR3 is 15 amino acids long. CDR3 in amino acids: CASSQVFGGADTQYF. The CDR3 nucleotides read TGCGCCAGCAGCCAAGTGTTTGGCGGGGCAGATACGCAGTATTTT.

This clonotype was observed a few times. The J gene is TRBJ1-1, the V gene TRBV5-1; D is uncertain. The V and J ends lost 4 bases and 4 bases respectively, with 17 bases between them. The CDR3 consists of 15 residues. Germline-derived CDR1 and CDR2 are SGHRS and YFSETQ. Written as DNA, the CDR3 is TGCGCCAGCAGCCCGCAAGTGGGGATCACCACTGAAGCTTTCTTT. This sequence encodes CASSPQVGITTEAFF.

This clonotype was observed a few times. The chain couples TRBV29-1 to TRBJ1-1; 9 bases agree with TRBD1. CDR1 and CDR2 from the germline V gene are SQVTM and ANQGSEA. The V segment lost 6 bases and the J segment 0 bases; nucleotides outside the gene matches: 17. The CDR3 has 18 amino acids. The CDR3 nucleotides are TGCAGCGTCCTATGGGGGGGGGGACAGGGTATAATGAACACTGAAGCTTTCTTT. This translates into CSVLWGGGQGIMNTEAFF.

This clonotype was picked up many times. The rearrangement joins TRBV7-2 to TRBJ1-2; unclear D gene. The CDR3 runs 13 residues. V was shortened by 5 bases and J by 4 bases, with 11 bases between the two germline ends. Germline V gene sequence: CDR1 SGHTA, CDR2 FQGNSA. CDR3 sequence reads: CASSQQKTYGYTF. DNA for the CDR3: TGTGCCAGCAGCCAACAGAAGACCTATGGCTACACCTTC.

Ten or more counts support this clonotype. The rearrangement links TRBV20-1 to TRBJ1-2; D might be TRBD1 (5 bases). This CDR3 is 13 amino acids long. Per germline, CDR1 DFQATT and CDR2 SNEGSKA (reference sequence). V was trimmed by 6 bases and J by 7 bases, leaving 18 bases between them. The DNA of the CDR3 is TGCAGTGCCAACTCCGGGGGAAGGGGTGGCTACACCTTC. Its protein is CSANSGGRGGYTF.

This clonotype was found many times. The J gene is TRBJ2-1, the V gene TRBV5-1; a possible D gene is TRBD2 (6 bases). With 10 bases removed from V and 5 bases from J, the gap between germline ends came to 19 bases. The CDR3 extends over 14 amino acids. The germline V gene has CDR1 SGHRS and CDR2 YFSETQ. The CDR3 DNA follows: TGCGCCTCGTCTGTGGCGGGACGAAACAATGAGCAGTTCTTC. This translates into CASSVAGRNNEQFF.

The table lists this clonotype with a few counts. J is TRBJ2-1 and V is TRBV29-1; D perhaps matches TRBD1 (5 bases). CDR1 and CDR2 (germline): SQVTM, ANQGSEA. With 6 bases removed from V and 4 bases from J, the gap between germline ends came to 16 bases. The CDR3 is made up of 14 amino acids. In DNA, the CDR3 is TGCAGCGTCACCAGGGTTGGGGTTTACAATGAGCAGTTCTTC. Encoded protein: CSVTRVGVYNEQFF.

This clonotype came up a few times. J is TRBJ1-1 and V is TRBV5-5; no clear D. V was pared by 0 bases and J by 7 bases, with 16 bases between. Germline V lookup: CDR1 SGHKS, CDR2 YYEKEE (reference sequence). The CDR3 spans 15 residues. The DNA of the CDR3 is TGTGCCAGCAGCTTGGCCGCCCCGGCATCAGGTGAAGCTTTCTTT. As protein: CASSLAAPASGEAFF.

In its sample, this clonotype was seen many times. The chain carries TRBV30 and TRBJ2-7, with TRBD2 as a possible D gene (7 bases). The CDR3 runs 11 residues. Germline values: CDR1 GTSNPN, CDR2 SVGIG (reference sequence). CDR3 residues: CAGGVVYEQYF. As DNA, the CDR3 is TGTGCAGGGGGGGTAGTCTACGAGCAGTACTTC.

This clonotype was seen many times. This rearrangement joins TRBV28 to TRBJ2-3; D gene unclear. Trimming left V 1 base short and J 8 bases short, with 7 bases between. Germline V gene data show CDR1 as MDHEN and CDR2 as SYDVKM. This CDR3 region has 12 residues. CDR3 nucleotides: TGTGCCAGCAGTTTATCTTACGCTACGCAGTATTTT. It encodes CASSLSYATQYF. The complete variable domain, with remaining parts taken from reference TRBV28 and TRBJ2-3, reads DVKVTQSSRYLVKRTGEKVFLECVQDMDHENMFWYRQDPGLGLRLIYFSYDVKMKEKGDIPEGYSVSREKKERFSLILESASTNQTSMYLCASSLSYATQYFGPGTRLTVL.

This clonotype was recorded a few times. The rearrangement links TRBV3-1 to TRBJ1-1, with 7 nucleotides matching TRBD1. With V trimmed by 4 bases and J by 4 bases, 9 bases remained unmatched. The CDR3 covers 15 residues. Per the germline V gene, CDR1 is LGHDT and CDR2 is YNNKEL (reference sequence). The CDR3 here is CASSPSHRGGTEAFF. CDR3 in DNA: TGTGCCAGCAGCCCCTCCCACAGGGGTGGCACTGAAGCTTTCTTT.